This T cell receptor beta chain was retrieved from a study of circulating and synovial CD4+ cells in juvenile arthritis. The protocol was immunoSEQ multiplex PCR, while the TCRdb copy is restricted to in-frame clones and leaves out a portion. In the table there are over 3,000 clones, 65% to 90% of which are singletons. This CDR3 has 16 residues. Per the germline V gene, CDR1 is SGHTA and CDR2 is FQGTGA. Trimming removed 5 bases from V and 4 bases from J; junction bases left unmatched: 12. The sequencing sample was made of CD4+ T cells from synovial fluid. This clonotype was obtained from a human donor with juvenile idiopathic arthritis. The chain couples TRBV7-3 to TRBJ2-3; TRBD2 matches 7 bases. The CDR3, as DNA: TGTGCCAGCAGCCCCGGGGGGACGGTCCCTTCAGATACGCAGTATTTT. It codes for CASSPGGTVPSDTQYF.